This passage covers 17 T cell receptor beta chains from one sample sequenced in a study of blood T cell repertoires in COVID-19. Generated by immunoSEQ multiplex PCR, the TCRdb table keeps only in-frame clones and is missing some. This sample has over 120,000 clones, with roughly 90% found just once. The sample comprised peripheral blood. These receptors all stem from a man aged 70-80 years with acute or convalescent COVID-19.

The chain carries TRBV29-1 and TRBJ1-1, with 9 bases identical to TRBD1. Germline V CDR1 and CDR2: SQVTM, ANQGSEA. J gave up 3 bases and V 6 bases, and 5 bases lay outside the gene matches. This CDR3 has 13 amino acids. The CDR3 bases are TGCAGCGTAAGACAGGGGGGGGACACTGAAGCTTTCTTT. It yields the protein CSVRQGGDTEAFF.

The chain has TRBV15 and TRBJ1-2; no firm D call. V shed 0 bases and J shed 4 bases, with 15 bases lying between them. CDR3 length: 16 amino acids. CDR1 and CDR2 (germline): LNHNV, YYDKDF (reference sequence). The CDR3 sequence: CATSRDRGVSAYGYTF. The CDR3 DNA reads TGTGCCACCAGCAGAGACCGGGGAGTCAGTGCCTATGGCTACACCTTC.

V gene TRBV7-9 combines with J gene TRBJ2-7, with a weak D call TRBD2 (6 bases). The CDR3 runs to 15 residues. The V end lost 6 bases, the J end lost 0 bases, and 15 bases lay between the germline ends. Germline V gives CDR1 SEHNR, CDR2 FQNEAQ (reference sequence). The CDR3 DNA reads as TGTGCCAGCAGGAATACGGGGGACGGCTCCTACGAGCAGTACTTC. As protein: CASRNTGDGSYEQYF.

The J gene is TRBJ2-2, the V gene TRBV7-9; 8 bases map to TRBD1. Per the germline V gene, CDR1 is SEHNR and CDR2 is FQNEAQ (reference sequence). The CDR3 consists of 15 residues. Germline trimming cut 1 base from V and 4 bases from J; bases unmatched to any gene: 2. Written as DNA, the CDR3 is TGTGCCAGCAGCTTAGGACAGGGGCGCACCGGGGAGCTGTTTTTT. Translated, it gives CASSLGQGRTGELFF. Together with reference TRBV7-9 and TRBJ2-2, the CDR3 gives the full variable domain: DTGVSQNPRHKITKRGQNVTFRCDPISEHNRLYWYRQTLGQGPEFLTYFQNEAQLEKSRLLSDRFSAERPKGSFSTLEIQRTEQGDSAMYLCASSLGQGRTGELFFGEGSRLTVL.

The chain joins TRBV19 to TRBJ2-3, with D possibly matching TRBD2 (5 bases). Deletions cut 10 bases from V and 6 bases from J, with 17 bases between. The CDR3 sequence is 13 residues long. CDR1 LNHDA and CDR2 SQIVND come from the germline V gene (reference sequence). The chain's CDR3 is CATRGLAGDTQYF. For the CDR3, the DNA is TGTGCCACCCGAGGGCTAGCCGGGGATACGCAGTATTTT.

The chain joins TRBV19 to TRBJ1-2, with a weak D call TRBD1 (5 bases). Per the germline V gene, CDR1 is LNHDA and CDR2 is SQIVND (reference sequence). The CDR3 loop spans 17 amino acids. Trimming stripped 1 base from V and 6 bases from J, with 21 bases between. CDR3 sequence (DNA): TGTGCCAGTAGTATAGTGCATCCGGAGACAGACAAGAATGGCTACACCTTC. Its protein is CASSIVHPETDKNGYTF.

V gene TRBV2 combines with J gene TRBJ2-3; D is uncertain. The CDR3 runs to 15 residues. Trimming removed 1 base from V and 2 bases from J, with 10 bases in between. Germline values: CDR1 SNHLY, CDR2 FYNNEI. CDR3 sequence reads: CASSEDSKVTDTQYF. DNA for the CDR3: TGTGCCAGCAGTGAAGACAGCAAGGTCACAGATACGCAGTATTTT.

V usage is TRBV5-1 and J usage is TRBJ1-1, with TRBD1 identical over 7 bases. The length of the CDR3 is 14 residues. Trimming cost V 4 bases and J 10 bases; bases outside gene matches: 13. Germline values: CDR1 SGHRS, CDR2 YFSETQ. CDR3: CASSLGQGGAGAFF. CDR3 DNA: TGCGCCAGCAGCCTCGGCCAAGGGGGCGCAGGAGCTTTCTTT.

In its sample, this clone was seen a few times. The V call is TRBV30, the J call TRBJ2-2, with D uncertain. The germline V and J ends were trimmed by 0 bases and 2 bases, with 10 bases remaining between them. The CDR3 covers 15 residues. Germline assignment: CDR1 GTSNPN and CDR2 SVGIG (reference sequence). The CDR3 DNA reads TGTGCCTGGAGTGTGGCCAGTCTTAACACCGGGGAGCTGTTTTTT. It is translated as CAWSVASLNTGELFF.

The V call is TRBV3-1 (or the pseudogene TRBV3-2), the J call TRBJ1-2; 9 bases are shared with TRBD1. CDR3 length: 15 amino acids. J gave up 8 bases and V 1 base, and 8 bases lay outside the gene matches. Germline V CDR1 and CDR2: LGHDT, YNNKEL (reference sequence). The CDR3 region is CASSQGDPGQGGYTF. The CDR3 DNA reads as TGTGCCAGCAGCCAAGGCGATCCGGGACAGGGCGGCTACACCTTC.

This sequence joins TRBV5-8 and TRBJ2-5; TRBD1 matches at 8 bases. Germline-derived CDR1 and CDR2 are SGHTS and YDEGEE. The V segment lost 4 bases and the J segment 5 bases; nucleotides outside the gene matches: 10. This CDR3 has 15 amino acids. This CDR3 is CASSLGQGGGETQYF. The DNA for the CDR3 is TGTGCCAGCAGCCTTGGACAGGGTGGAGGGGAGACCCAGTACTTC.

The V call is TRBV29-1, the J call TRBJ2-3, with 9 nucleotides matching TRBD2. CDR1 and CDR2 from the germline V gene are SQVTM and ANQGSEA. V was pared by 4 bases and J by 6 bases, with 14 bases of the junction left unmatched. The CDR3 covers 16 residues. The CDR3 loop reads CSVVVDLAGLSDTQYF. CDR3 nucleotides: TGCAGCGTTGTCGTTGATCTAGCGGGACTTTCCGATACGCAGTATTTT.

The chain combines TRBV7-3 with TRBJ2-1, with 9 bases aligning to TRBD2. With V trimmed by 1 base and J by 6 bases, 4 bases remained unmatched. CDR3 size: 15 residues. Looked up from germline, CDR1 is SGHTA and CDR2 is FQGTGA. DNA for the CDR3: TGTGCCAGCAGCTTAAGAGCGGGAGGAATCAATGAGCAGTTCTTC. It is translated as CASSLRAGGINEQFF.

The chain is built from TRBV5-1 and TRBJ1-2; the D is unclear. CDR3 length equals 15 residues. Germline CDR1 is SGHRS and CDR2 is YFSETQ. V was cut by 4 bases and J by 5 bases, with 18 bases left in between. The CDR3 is CASSPEGRKKYGYTF. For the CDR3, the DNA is TGCGCCAGCAGCCCCGAGGGCAGAAAGAAGTATGGCTACACCTTC.

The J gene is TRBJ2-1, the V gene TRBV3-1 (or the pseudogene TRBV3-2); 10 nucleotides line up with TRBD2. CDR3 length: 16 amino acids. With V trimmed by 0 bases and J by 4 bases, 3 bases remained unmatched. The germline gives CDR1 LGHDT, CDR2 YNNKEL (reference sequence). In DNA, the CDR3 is TGTGCCAGCAGCCAAGAACTAGCGGGGCTGTACAATGAGCAGTTCTTC. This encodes CASSQELAGLYNEQFF.

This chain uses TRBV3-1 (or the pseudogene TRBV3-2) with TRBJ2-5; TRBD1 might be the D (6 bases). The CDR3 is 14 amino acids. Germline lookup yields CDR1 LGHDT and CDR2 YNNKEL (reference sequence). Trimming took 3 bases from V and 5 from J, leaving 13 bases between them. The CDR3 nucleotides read TGTGCCAGCAGCCAGTCAATACAGGGTGAGACCCAGTACTTC. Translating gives CASSQSIQGETQYF.

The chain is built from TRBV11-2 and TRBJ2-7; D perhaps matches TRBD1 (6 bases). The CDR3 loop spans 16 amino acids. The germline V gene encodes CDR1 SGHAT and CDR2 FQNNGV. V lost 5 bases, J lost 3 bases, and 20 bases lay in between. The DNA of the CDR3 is TGTGCCAGCAGCCCGAGGGCAGGGGCCCAGAACTACGAGCAGTACTTC. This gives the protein CASSPRAGAQNYEQYF.